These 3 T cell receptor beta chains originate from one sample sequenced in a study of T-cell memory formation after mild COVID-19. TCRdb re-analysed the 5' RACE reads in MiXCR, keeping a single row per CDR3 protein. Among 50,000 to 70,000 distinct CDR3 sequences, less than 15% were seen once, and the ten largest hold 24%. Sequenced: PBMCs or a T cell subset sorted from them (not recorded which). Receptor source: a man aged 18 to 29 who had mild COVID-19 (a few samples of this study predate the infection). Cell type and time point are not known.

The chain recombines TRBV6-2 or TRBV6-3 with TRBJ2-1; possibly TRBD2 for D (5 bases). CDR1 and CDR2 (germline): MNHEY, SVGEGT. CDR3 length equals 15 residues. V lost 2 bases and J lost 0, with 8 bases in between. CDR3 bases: TGTGCCAGCAGTTACCTGGGGAGCTCCTACAATGAGCAGTTCTTC. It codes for CASSYLGSSYNEQFF.

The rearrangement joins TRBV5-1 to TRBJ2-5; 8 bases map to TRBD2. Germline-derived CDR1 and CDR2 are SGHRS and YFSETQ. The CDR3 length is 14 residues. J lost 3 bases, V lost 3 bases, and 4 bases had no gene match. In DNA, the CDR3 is TGCGCCAGCAGCTCTGCGCGGGGGGAAGAGACCCAGTACTTC. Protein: CASSSARGEETQYF.

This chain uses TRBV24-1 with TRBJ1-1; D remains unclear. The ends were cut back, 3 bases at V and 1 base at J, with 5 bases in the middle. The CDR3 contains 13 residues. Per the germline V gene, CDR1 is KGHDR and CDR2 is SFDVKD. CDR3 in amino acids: CATSDRGNTEAFF. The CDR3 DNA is TGTGCCACCAGTGATCGGGGGAACACTGAAGCTTTCTTT.